The 29 T cell receptor beta chains below come from one sample, sequenced in a study of PD-1 blockade in classical Hodgkin lymphoma. Relapses following autologous stem cell transplantation were seen in all patients, with brentuximab vedotin exposure varying. Sequencing was performed with immunoSEQ multiplex PCR; in TCRdb, only in-frame clones are kept and a portion is missing. The data hold tens of thousands of clones, with about 80% observed a single time. The sample consisted of peripheral blood mononuclear cells (PBMCs), taken before the second cycle of nivolumab. The receptors here all came from a human donor with classical Hodgkin lymphoma.

This sequence joins TRBV7-2 and TRBJ2-7; TRBD1 agrees at 10 bases. Germline V lookup: CDR1 SGHTA, CDR2 FQGNSA. V was clipped by 1 base and J by 3 bases; unmatched bases: 6. This CDR3 has 16 amino acids. CDR3 region: CASSLVVTGGLYEQYF. CDR3 in DNA: TGTGCCAGCAGCTTAGTTGTGACAGGGGGCCTCTACGAGCAGTACTTC. Based on the CDR3 plus reference TRBV7-2 and TRBJ2-7, the full variable domain is GAGVSQSPSNKVTEKGKDVELRCDPISGHTALYWYRQSLGQGLEFLIYFQGNSAPDKSGLPSDRFSAERTGGSVSTLTIQRTQQEDSAVYLCASSLVVTGGLYEQYFGPGTRLTVT.

The chain links TRBV5-6 to TRBJ1-1; D is unclear. Germline lookup yields CDR1 SGHDT and CDR2 YYEEEE. This CDR3 contains 13 residues. The V and J ends lost 4 bases and 3 bases respectively, with 10 bases between them. For the CDR3, the DNA is TGTGCCAGCAGCCCAAAGGAGTACACTGAAGCTTTCTTT. This translates into CASSPKEYTEAFF.

The chain employs TRBV18 and TRBJ1-1, with a possible D match to TRBD1 (5 bases). The CDR3 is 14 residues long. V lost 2 bases to trimming and J lost 5 bases, with 12 bases between them. Germline-derived CDR1 and CDR2 are KGHSH and LQKENI. The CDR3 here is CASSPERGWTEAFF. The DNA for the CDR3 is TGTGCCAGCTCACCAGAGCGGGGGTGGACTGAAGCTTTCTTT.

This chain joins TRBV11-1 and TRBJ2-7; weak D call: TRBD1 (6 bases). V was clipped by 5 bases and J by 10 bases, with 12 bases between them. CDR3 length: 11 amino acids. Per the germline V gene, CDR1 is SGHAT and CDR2 is FQDESV (reference sequence). The CDR3 spells CASSPDSLQYF. CDR3 bases: TGTGCCAGCAGCCCGGACAGCTTACAGTACTTC.

The CDR3 region has the DNA TGTGCCAGCACCCTAGCGGGGGAATCCTACGAGCAGTACTTC. Its protein is CASTLAGESYEQYF. The chain has TRBV6-6 and TRBJ2-7; 10 positions agree with TRBD2. V was pared by 7 bases and J by 1 base, with 4 bases of the junction left unmatched. The CDR3 loop spans 14 amino acids. The V gene's germline CDR1 is MNHNY and CDR2 SVGAGI (reference sequence).

The rearrangement uses TRBV11-2 and TRBJ2-1; unclear D gene. This CDR3 has 12 amino acids. The germline gives CDR1 SGHAT, CDR2 FQNNGV. V shed 6 bases and J shed 7 bases, with 10 bases lying between them. This CDR3 reads CASSFMGNEQFF. CDR3 coding DNA: TGTGCCAGCAGTTTTATGGGTAATGAGCAGTTCTTC.

The chain recombines TRBV7-6 with TRBJ2-7; D is unclear. V lost 5 bases, J lost 6 bases, and 20 bases lay in between. Looked up from germline, CDR1 is SGHVS and CDR2 is FNYEAQ. The CDR3 runs to 15 residues. The CDR3 reads CASSQTTETLLEQYF. The DNA of the CDR3 is TGTGCCAGCAGCCAGACGACCGAAACCTTGCTCGAGCAGTACTTC. Variable domain in full (rest from reference TRBV7-6 and TRBJ2-7): GAGVSQSPRYKVTKRGQDVALRCDPISGHVSLYWYRQALGQGPEFLTYFNYEAQQDKSGLPNDRFSAERPEGSISTLTIQRTEQRDSAMYRCASSQTTETLLEQYFGPGTRLTVT.

The chain links TRBV5-1 to TRBJ1-1; 7 nucleotides match TRBD1. The length of the CDR3 is 17 residues. J lost 0 bases, V lost 4 bases, and 12 bases had no gene match. CDR1 and CDR2 (germline): SGHRS, YFSETQ. CDR3 region: CASSARQGGGLNTEAFF. The CDR3 bases are TGCGCCAGCAGCGCGAGACAGGGAGGGGGCCTGAACACTGAAGCTTTCTTT. The variable domain in full, completed from reference TRBV5-1 and TRBJ1-1, reads KAGVTQTPRYLIKTRGQQVTLSCSPISGHRSVSWYQQTPGQGLQFLFEYFSETQRNKGNFPGRFSGRQFSNSRSEMNVSTLELGDSALYLCASSARQGGGLNTEAFFGQGTRLTVV.

This clone is large. Written as DNA, the CDR3 is TGTGCCAGCAGCAAAGCAGGACTAATATACCCTAATCCCTACGAGCAGTACTTC. Its protein is CASSKAGLIYPNPYEQYF. This sequence joins TRBV21-1 and TRBJ2-7; the D call TRBD2 from the table was never checked on the DNA. TRBV21-1 constitutes a pseudogene. The CDR3 contains 18 residues.

The gene calls are TRBV11-3 and TRBJ2-7; the match to TRBD1 covers 8 bases. This CDR3 is 16 amino acids long. With V trimmed by 1 base and J by 5 bases, 10 bases remained unmatched. Germline CDR1 SGHNT, CDR2 YENEEA. The DNA of the CDR3 is TGTGCCAGCAGCTTAGTTATACAGGGGGGAGTGGACGAGCAGTACTTC. The encoded protein is CASSLVIQGGVDEQYF.

The chain has TRBV7-8 and TRBJ2-7, with 8 nucleotides matching TRBD1. The J segment lost 2 bases and the V segment lost 5 bases, leaving 8 bases of the junction unmatched. The CDR3 runs 15 residues. The V gene's germline CDR1 is SGHVS and CDR2 FQNEAQ. CDR3 sequence: CASSPGTGGPYEQYF. For the CDR3, the DNA is TGTGCCAGCAGCCCCGGGACAGGAGGACCCTACGAGCAGTACTTC.

Here the CDR3 DNA reads TGTGCCAGCAGCTTAGGACTAGCGGGGGATTATAACGAGCAGTACTTC. The encoded protein is CASSLGLAGDYNEQYF. The chain links TRBV7-8 to TRBJ2-7; 12 nucleotides line up with TRBD2. Per germline, CDR1 SGHVS and CDR2 FQNEAQ. CDR3 size: 16 residues. V dropped 1 base and J dropped 5; count of bases not matched to a gene: 6.

In this sample, this clone turned up a few times. The rearrangement uses TRBV7-6 and TRBJ2-1; TRBD2 agrees at 9 bases. This CDR3 is 14 amino acids long. The V and J ends lost 4 bases and 8 bases, in that order; junction bases with no gene match: 6. CDR1 is SGHVS, CDR2 FNYEAQ, per germline. CDR3 sequence: CASSSWASGDEQFF. Here the CDR3 DNA reads TGTGCCAGCAGCTCATGGGCTAGCGGGGATGAGCAGTTCTTC.

This chain links TRBV9 with TRBJ1-1; TRBD1 aligns across 9 bases. Trimming removed 0 bases from V and 3 bases from J; junction bases left unmatched: 9. The germline gives CDR1 SGDLS, CDR2 YYNGEE. The CDR3 sequence is 17 residues long. Written as DNA, the CDR3 is TGTGCCAGCAGCGTAGGGACAGGGGAGAGGTCGGACACTGAAGCTTTCTTT. The encoded protein is CASSVGTGERSDTEAFF.

This clone was seen only a few times. The rearrangement joins TRBV18 to TRBJ2-7, with 7 bases matching TRBD2. Per the germline V gene, CDR1 is KGHSH and CDR2 is LQKENI. CDR3 length equals 14 residues. After removal of 6 bases from V and 2 bases from J, the junction contained 7 bases not matched to a gene. CDR3 DNA sequence: TGTGCCAGCTCTCCCGGGACTACGACCTACGAGCAGTACTTC. Translated: CASSPGTTTYEQYF.

The J gene is TRBJ2-1, the V gene TRBV30; 10 bases are shared with TRBD2. With V trimmed by 5 bases and J by 4 bases, 11 bases remained unmatched. The CDR3 runs 16 residues. CDR1 and CDR2 (germline): GTSNPN, SVGIG (reference sequence). The CDR3 region is CAWDDWTSGRYNEQFF. The CDR3 bases are TGTGCCTGGGATGATTGGACTAGCGGACGTTACAATGAGCAGTTCTTC.

This rearrangement joins TRBV7-7 to TRBJ1-3; no firm D call. The CDR3 totals 15 residues. Germline CDR1 SSHAT, CDR2 FNYEAQ (reference sequence). Trimming shortened V by 0 bases and J by 7 bases, and 13 bases separated the two germline ends. The CDR3 sequence is CASSLAKGSWNTIYF. The DNA for the CDR3 is TGTGCCAGCAGCTTAGCGAAGGGAAGCTGGAACACCATATATTTT.

In this sample, this clone turned up a few times. This rearrangement joins TRBV5-4 to TRBJ1-2; tentatively, D is TRBD1 (6 bases). CDR1 is SGHNT and CDR2 is YYREEE in the germline V gene (reference sequence). The CDR3 loop spans 14 amino acids. The V gene lost 0 bases and the J gene lost 5 bases, with 11 bases spanning the gap. This chain's CDR3 is CASSLAAGEYGYTF. The CDR3 DNA is TGTGCCAGCAGCTTGGCCGCAGGGGAGTATGGCTACACCTTC.

The chain couples TRBV19 to TRBJ2-3; 7 bases fit TRBD2. Germline V gives CDR1 LNHDA, CDR2 SQIVND (reference sequence). J lost 9 bases, V lost 3 bases, and 9 bases had no gene match. The CDR3 contains 14 residues. CDR3 in DNA: TGTGCCAGTAGTATGGTCCGCCTCGGGGGGACGCAGTATTTT. This codes for CASSMVRLGGTQYF.

The chain has TRBV29-1 and TRBJ2-2, with D uncertain. Germline V lookup: CDR1 SQVTM, CDR2 ANQGSEA. V gave up 7 bases and J gave up 5 bases, with 14 bases separating them. The CDR3 is 13 residues long. In DNA, the CDR3 is TGCAGCGCCGGCCGGACGGAAACCGGGGAGCTGTTTTTT. Its protein product is CSAGRTETGELFF.

The chain recombines TRBV4-1 with TRBJ2-7, with D possibly TRBD1 on 6 matching bases. Germline V gene data show CDR1 as MGHRA and CDR2 as YSYEKL. CDR3 length: 13 residues. Between the trimmed V and J ends, which lost 5 bases and 3 bases, there was a span of 11 bases. CDR3 region: CASSRQGSYEQYF. CDR3 DNA: TGCGCCAGCAGCAGGCAGGGGAGCTACGAGCAGTACTTC.

The J gene is TRBJ1-2, the V gene TRBV6-1, with D hard to call. CDR1 is MNHNS and CDR2 is SASEGT in the germline V gene. V lost 7 bases and J 7 bases, leaving 22 bases between the germline ends. This CDR3 region has 15 residues. CDR3 protein: CASTAAVGAFGGYTF. CDR3 DNA: TGTGCCAGCACCGCGGCGGTGGGAGCCTTCGGTGGCTACACCTTC.

CDR3 coding DNA: TGTGCCATCAGTCCCTGGGGCTCTGAAGCTTTCTTT. It codes for CAISPWGSEAFF. This sequence joins TRBV10-3 and TRBJ1-1; maybe TRBD1 (5 bases). The CDR3 runs to 12 residues. The germline V gene encodes CDR1 ENHRY and CDR2 SYGVKD. Trimming took off 5 bases at V and 6 bases at J, with 10 bases between the two ends.

DNA of the CDR3: TGTGCCAGCAGCACCAAGGTCAGGGACCATGAGCAGTTCTTC. Amino acids: CASSTKVRDHEQFF. This chain links TRBV21-1 with TRBJ2-1. TRBV21-1 corresponds to a pseudogene. The CDR3 has 14 amino acids.

The chain joins TRBV5-6 to TRBJ1-1, with a possible D match to TRBD1 (6 bases). The CDR3 runs to 15 residues. Per germline, CDR1 SGHDT and CDR2 YYEEEE. The V and J ends lost 2 bases and 1 base respectively, with 12 bases between them. The CDR3 region is CASSLPGHSNTEAFF. The CDR3 bases are TGTGCCAGCAGCTTACCGGGACACTCGAACACTGAAGCTTTCTTT.

The chain links TRBV7-9 to TRBJ2-6, with TRBD2 as a possible D gene (6 bases). Germline lookup yields CDR1 SEHNR and CDR2 FQNEAQ (reference sequence). V lost 5 bases, J lost 0 bases, and 20 bases lay in between. The CDR3 runs 19 residues. The DNA of the CDR3 is TGTGCCAGCAGCCATTCGGCGGGGACGGGGAGCTCTGGGGCCAACGTCCTGACTTTC. It is translated as CASSHSAGTGSSGANVLTF. Supplemented by reference TRBV7-9 and TRBJ2-6, the full variable domain reads DTGVSQNPRHKITKRGQNVTFRCDPISEHNRLYWYRQTLGQGPEFLTYFQNEAQLEKSRLLSDRFSAERPKGSFSTLEIQRTEQGDSAMYLCASSHSAGTGSSGANVLTFGAGSRLTVL.

This rearrangement joins TRBV19 to TRBJ1-6; D might be TRBD1 (6 bases). Looked up from germline, CDR1 is LNHDA and CDR2 is SQIVND (reference sequence). V was clipped by 5 bases and J by 7 bases, with 12 bases between them. This CDR3 spans 14 amino acids. CDR3 amino acids: CASSHRDNNSPLHF. CDR3 nucleotide sequence: TGTGCCAGTAGTCACCGGGACAACAATTCACCCCTCCACTTT. Complete variable domain (other parts from reference TRBV19 and TRBJ1-6): DGGITQSPKYLFRKEGQNVTLSCEQNLNHDAMYWYRQDPGQGLRLIYYSQIVNDFQKGDIAEGYSVSREKKESFPLTVTSAQKNPTAFYLCASSHRDNNSPLHFGNGTRLTVT.

V gene TRBV28 combines with J gene TRBJ2-1; TRBD1 matches at 7 bases. The CDR3 extends over 16 amino acids. Unmatched junction bases numbered 7, after V lost 5 bases and J lost 0 bases. The germline V gene has CDR1 MDHEN and CDR2 SYDVKM. This CDR3 reads CASSRTGLSSYNEQFF. The CDR3 bases are TGTGCCAGCAGTCGGACAGGCCTGAGCTCCTACAATGAGCAGTTCTTC.

V gene TRBV7-9 combines with J gene TRBJ2-7; D ambiguous. V lost 1 base, J lost 3 bases, and 10 bases lay in between. CDR3 length equals 14 residues. Germline CDR1 SEHNR, CDR2 FQNEAQ (reference sequence). CDR3 amino acids: CASSLVGIYYEQYF. The CDR3 nucleotides read TGTGCCAGCAGCTTAGTTGGGATCTACTACGAGCAGTACTTC.